These 7 T cell receptor beta chains came from one sample sequenced in a study of blood T cell repertoires in COVID-19. This table comes from immunoSEQ multiplex PCR, and its TCRdb copy is limited to in-frame clones, with some not included. This repertoire shows 70,000 or so clones, 85% to 90% found once; its top ten account for approximately 6.7%. The sample consisted of peripheral blood. The receptor set was obtained from a woman older than 75 with active COVID-19.

This chain uses TRBV15 with TRBJ2-1, with D perhaps TRBD2 (5 bases). The germline gives CDR1 LNHNV, CDR2 YYDKDF (reference sequence). V was trimmed by 0 bases and J by 6 bases, leaving 24 bases between them. The CDR3 extends over 19 amino acids. The CDR3 DNA reads as TGTGCCACCAGCAGAGATCCACCGGTCCCCGGGATTGCTCTCAATGAGCAGTTCTTC. Its translation is CATSRDPPVPGIALNEQFF. The complete variable domain, with remaining parts taken from reference TRBV15 and TRBJ2-1, reads DAMVIQNPRYQVTQFGKPVTLSCSQTLNHNVMYWYQQKSSQAPKLLFHYYDKDFNNEADTPDNFQSRRPNTSFCFLDIRSPGLGDTAMYLCATSRDPPVPGIALNEQFFGPGTRLTVL.

The chain carries TRBV28 and TRBJ2-4; 9 positions agree with TRBD1. With V trimmed by 7 bases and J by 8 bases, 6 bases remained unmatched. Germline CDR1 is MDHEN and CDR2 is SYDVKM. The CDR3 is made up of 13 amino acids. CDR3 nucleotides: TGTGCCAGCACCCGGACAGGGGCGGACATTCAGTACTTC. This translates into CASTRTGADIQYF.

This clone showed up just once. The chain is built from TRBV7-2 and TRBJ2-1; D remains unclear. Trimming removed 5 bases at V and 6 bases at J, with 11 bases between. The CDR3 sequence is 13 residues long. Germline CDR1 reads SGHTA; CDR2 reads FQGNSA. The CDR3 sequence is CASSRGFGNEQFF. The CDR3 DNA follows: TGTGCCAGCAGCCGAGGTTTTGGCAATGAGCAGTTCTTC.

The chain has TRBV25-1 and TRBJ2-4; no definite D call. Per the germline V gene, CDR1 is MGHDK and CDR2 is SYGVNS. V gave up 2 bases and J gave up 6 bases, with 14 bases separating them. The CDR3 has 15 amino acids. The CDR3 sequence is CASSETGRMGNIQYF. Written as DNA, the CDR3 is TGTGCCAGCAGTGAAACTGGCAGGATGGGAAACATTCAGTACTTC.

The rearrangement joins TRBV15 to TRBJ2-1; D is perhaps TRBD1 (6 bases). Trimming stripped 5 bases from V and 0 bases from J, with 11 bases between. The CDR3 spans 15 residues. Germline CDR1 is LNHNV and CDR2 is YYDKDF (reference sequence). This CDR3 reads CATSERGSSYNEQFF. The CDR3, as DNA: TGTGCCACCAGCGAGAGGGGGAGCTCCTACAATGAGCAGTTCTTC. The complete variable domain, with remaining parts taken from reference TRBV15 and TRBJ2-1, reads DAMVIQNPRYQVTQFGKPVTLSCSQTLNHNVMYWYQQKSSQAPKLLFHYYDKDFNNEADTPDNFQSRRPNTSFCFLDIRSPGLGDTAMYLCATSERGSSYNEQFFGPGTRLTVL.

The rearrangement joins TRBV5-1 to TRBJ2-3; D is unclear. This CDR3 spans 15 amino acids. Germline loops: CDR1 SGHRS, CDR2 YFSETQ. V was trimmed by 4 bases and J by 2 bases, leaving 14 bases between them. DNA of the CDR3: TGCGCCAGCAGCCGCCGCGCGGAGAACACAGATACGCAGTATTTT. It codes for CASSRRAENTDTQYF.

CDR3 sequence reads: CASSWDRATNEKLFF. The CDR3 DNA reads as TGTGCCAGCAGTTGGGACAGGGCAACTAATGAAAAACTGTTTTTT. J is TRBJ1-4 and V is TRBV28, with 9 bases that match TRBD1. The germline gives CDR1 MDHEN, CDR2 SYDVKM. Losses at the gene ends were 4 bases for V and 0 bases for J; bases not matched to a gene: 0. CDR3 length equals 15 residues.